This TCR beta chain came from a study of blood T cells in healthy people across ages. Overall study results and limits: Comparison with aged donors showed that long-lived donors had more naive CD4+ cells and higher diversity.

On this clonotype: Antigen specificity is unknown.

CDR3 length equals 14 residues. CDR1 and CDR2 (germline): SGHVS, FQNEAQ. With a J-beta primer mix and a sample-barcoded 5' primer, a second PCR ran about 7 to 12 cycles. Every sample returned 2.5 million or more CDR3-containing paired-end reads. TCRdb ran MiXCR on the 5' RACE reads and lists one entry per CDR3 protein. Among approximately 800,000 distinct CDR3 sequences listed, about 48% were seen once. The specimen was blood. V is TRBV7-8 and J is TRBJ2-5; TRBD2 is a possible D gene (5 bases). The J call may be wrong; the DNA end is better matched by TRBJ2-7. The clonotype comes from an older man in good health. This CDR3 reads CASSLVLAHHEQYF. Written as DNA, the CDR3 is TGTGCCAGCAGCTTAGTCCTAGCTCACCACGAGCAGTACTTC.